A selection of T cell receptor beta chains follows, all from one sample in a study of T cell responses to AZD1222 COVID-19 vaccine. The repertoire was sequenced with immunoSEQ multiplex PCR; TCRdb's copy has only in-frame clones and lacks some. The table records some 120,000 clones, roughly nine tenths of them present only once. Specimen: peripheral blood, collected on day 0 of AZD1222 vaccination. These receptors originate from an adult in good health. Each CDR3 is given with its conserved first and last residue. Fields, in order: J gene, V gene, CDR3 protein.

TRBJ2-3 | TRBV6-5 | CASILGVGADTQYF
TRBJ1-1 | TRBV5-1 | CASSRAAQGGTEAFF
TRBJ1-4 | TRBV28 | CASRTTGADEKLFF
TRBJ2-7 | TRBV5-5 | CASSPFFRGHVSYEQYF
TRBJ2-1 | TRBV20-1 | CSHGYNEQFF
TRBJ1-4 | TRBV2 | CASRRQDYNEKLFF
TRBJ2-7 | TRBV19 | CASSISGSYEQYF
TRBJ2-7 | TRBV5-1 | CASSLDTGYEQYF
TRBJ1-4 | TRBV27 | CASSLTGGYATNEKLFF
TRBJ1-2 | TRBV5-6 | CASSLAGRSYGYTF
TRBJ1-5 | TRBV28 | CAIHLLPGNQPQHF
TRBJ1-2 | TRBV6-5 | CASADRARGGYTF
TRBJ1-1 | TRBV28 | CATTGYTEAFF
TRBJ2-7 | TRBV25-1 | CASSEWTGWEQYF
TRBJ2-7 | TRBV19 | CASSIAAGGYEQYF
TRBJ2-1 | TRBV28 | CASSLLVAGSYNEQFF
TRBJ1-1 | TRBV10-3 | CAISPTDSLVMNTEAFF
TRBJ1-2 | TRBV9 | CASSSRGGYTF
TRBJ2-1 | TRBV15 | CATSRELGMGEQFF
TRBJ1-1 | TRBV19 | CASSMGTLGNTEAFF